This is a list of T cell receptor beta chains from one sample in a study of PD-1 blockade in classical Hodgkin lymphoma. TCRdb's table, derived via immunoSEQ multiplex PCR, lists solely in-frame clones and lacks some. Of some 4,000 clones in the sample, under 75% are singletons; the top ten hold less than 45%. Sequencing used peripheral blood mononuclear cells (PBMCs), obtained at baseline. All receptors come from a human donor with classical Hodgkin lymphoma. CDR3s include the opening cysteine and the closing phenylalanine or tryptophan. D genes are given only for firm matches. Only some rows state a clone size, as once, few, many or a class for expanded clones.

abundance,d_gene,j_gene,v_gene,CDR3aa,CDR3nt
-,-,TRBJ2-3,TRBV9,CASSVLDTQYF,TGTGCCAGCAGCGTTTTGGATACGCAGTATTTT
few,-,TRBJ1-1,TRBV4-1,CASKTGGNTEAFF,TGCGCCAGCAAAACGGGGGGGAACACTGAAGCTTTCTTT
-,-,TRBJ1-2,TRBV5-1,CASSWGTGLNGYTF,TGCGCCAGCAGCTGGGGAACAGGACTCAATGGCTACACCTTC
-,-,TRBJ2-1,TRBV11-3,CASSLGSGNEQFF,TGTGCCAGCAGCTTGGGGAGCGGCAATGAGCAGTTCTTC
-,TRBD2,TRBJ2-7,TRBV19,CASSLTSGSLDEQYF,TGTGCCAGTAGTCTGACTAGCGGGAGTTTAGACGAGCAGTACTTC
-,-,TRBJ1-6,TRBV6-1,CASLLGRSSPLHF,TGTGCCAGCCTGCTGGGCCGGAGTTCACCCCTCCACTTT
few,-,TRBJ1-5,TRBV6-5,CASRRTAYNQPQHF,TGTGCCAGCAGGCGGACGGCTTACAATCAGCCCCAGCATTTT
-,-,TRBJ1-5,TRBV28,CASSFPATSNQPQHF,TGTGCCAGCAGTTTCCCCGCGACTAGCAATCAGCCCCAGCATTTT
-,-,TRBJ2-1,TRBV7-6,CASSQGLHSYNEQFF,TGTGCCAGCAGCCAGGGACTCCACTCCTACAATGAGCAGTTCTTC
-,-,TRBJ2-3,TRBV23-1,CASSQSEMLAGPPDTQYF,TGCGCCAGCAGTCAATCCGAAATGCTAGCTGGTCCACCAGATACGCAGTATTTT
once,-,TRBJ1-2,TRBV4-1,CASSQDPNRDGYGYTF,TGCGCCAGCAGCCAAGACCCAAACAGGGATGGCTATGGCTACACCTTC
-,TRBD1,TRBJ1-5,TRBV11-2,CASSLDRDSLPHF,TGTGCCAGCAGCTTAGACCGGGACAGCCTGCCGCATTTT
-,TRBD1,TRBJ2-3,TRBV5-1,CASKDQSTGGTDTQYF,TGCGCCAGCAAGGATCAATCGACAGGGGGCACAGATACGCAGTATTTT
-,-,TRBJ1-4,TRBV19,CASSLDSRGVNEKLFF,TGTGCCAGTAGTCTGGACAGCCGGGGGGTAAATGAAAAACTGTTTTTT
-,-,TRBJ1-1,TRBV2,CASRPQVGHTEAFF,TGTGCCAGCAGGCCCCAGGTTGGGCACACTGAAGCTTTCTTT
medium-sized,-,TRBJ1-1,TRBV19,CASSAGTGNEAFF,TGTGCCAGTAGTGCCGGCACAGGGAATGAAGCTTTCTTT
-,TRBD2,TRBJ2-3,TRBV6-5,CASSYASGMVIGTQYF,TGTGCCAGCAGTTACGCTAGCGGGATGGTGATAGGTACGCAGTATTTT
few,-,TRBJ2-7,TRBV11-2,CASSPQQGYEQYF,TGTGCCAGCAGCCCCCAACAGGGCTACGAGCAGTACTTC
-,TRBD2,TRBJ2-2,TRBV12-5,CASGLVPSGSGGELFF,TGTGCTAGTGGTTTGGTTCCGAGCGGGAGTGGCGGGGAGCTGTTTTTT
medium-sized,TRBD1,TRBJ2-1,TRBV7-8,CASSQRTGGRNEQFF,TGTGCCAGCAGCCAAAGGACAGGGGGAAGAAATGAGCAGTTCTTC
-,-,TRBJ1-3,TRBV5-3,CARLDEAGRGPPGNTIYF,TGTGCCAGATTGGACGAAGCGGGGCGGGGGCCCCCTGGAAACACCATATATTTT
-,-,TRBJ2-7,TRBV30,CAWSRFGRSSYEQYF,TGTGCCTGGAGTAGATTCGGACGGAGCTCCTACGAGCAGTACTTC
-,-,TRBJ1-3,TRBV7-9,CASSLAQGSGNTIYF,TGTGCCAGCAGCTTAGCGCAGGGTTCAGGAAACACCATATATTTT
-,TRBD1,TRBJ1-2,TRBV7-8,CASSRQGHRNYGYTF,TGTGCCAGCAGCAGACAGGGGCACCGTAACTATGGCTACACCTTC
few,-,TRBJ2-1,TRBV7-3,CASSLGGSNEQFF,TGTGCCAGCAGCTTAGGCGGATCCAATGAGCAGTTCTTC
-,TRBD1,TRBJ2-2,TRBV6-6,CASSTIRDRSTGELFF,TGTGCCAGCAGCACGATCCGGGACAGAAGCACCGGGGAGCTGTTTTTT
few,-,TRBJ2-1,TRBV13,CASPEGGGEQFF,TGTGCCAGCCCCGAGGGGGGAGGTGAGCAGTTCTTC
-,-,TRBJ2-7,TRBV27,CASSHGRYEQYF,TGTGCCAGCAGCCACGGACGCTACGAGCAGTACTTC
-,-,TRBJ2-1,TRBV2,CASSERGMSSYNEQFF,TGTGCCAGCAGTGAGCGGGGAATGAGCTCCTACAATGAGCAGTTCTTC
few,-,TRBJ2-5,TRBV6-5,CASSYGLKETQYF,TGTGCCAGCAGTTATGGGCTAAAAGAGACCCAGTACTTC
-,TRBD1,TRBJ2-5,TRBV6-5,CACSFQGAGETQYF,TGTGCCTGCAGCTTCCAGGGGGCGGGGGAGACCCAGTACTTC
-,-,TRBJ1-3,TRBV9,CASSPQQRISGNTIYF,TGTGCCAGCAGCCCCCAACAGCGGATCTCTGGAAACACCATATATTTT
few,-,TRBJ2-2,TRBV2,CASSGRATNTGELFF,TGTGCCAGCAGTGGAAGGGCTACGAACACCGGGGAGCTGTTTTTT
-,-,TRBJ2-3,TRBV27,CASMVARRQTITDTQYF,TGTGCCAGCATGGTAGCGAGAAGACAGACAATCACAGATACGCAGTATTTT
-,-,TRBJ2-3,TRBV5-4,CASSRTSDTQYF,TGTGCCAGCAGTCGAACTTCAGATACGCAGTATTTT
-,-,TRBJ1-1,TRBV6-1,CASSEAPQGGAFF,TGTGCCAGCAGTGAAGCACCACAGGGAGGAGCTTTCTTT
-,-,TRBJ2-5,TRBV30,CAWSGEETQYF,TGTGCCTGGAGTGGGGAAGAGACCCAGTACTTC
once,-,TRBJ2-2,TRBV7-3,CASSLPGDPGTGELFF,TGTGCCAGCAGCCTACCCGGGGACCCGGGCACCGGGGAGCTGTTTTTT
-,TRBD1,TRBJ2-1,TRBV11-1,CASSAPRGWNEQFF,TGTGCCAGCAGCGCCCCCAGGGGGTGGAATGAGCAGTTCTTC
-,-,TRBJ1-1,TRBV6-5,CASRAGFGTEAFF,TGTGCCAGCAGGGCGGGGTTCGGGACTGAAGCTTTCTTT
-,TRBD1,TRBJ1-5,TRBV6-6,CASGATGLNQPQHF,TGTGCCAGCGGGGCGACAGGGTTGAATCAGCCCCAGCATTTT
-,TRBD2,TRBJ2-1,TRBV10-2,CASALLAGTYNEQFF,TGCGCCAGCGCTTTACTAGCGGGGACCTACAATGAGCAGTTCTTC
few,-,TRBJ2-7,TRBV6-1,CASSERTAGPYEQYF,TGTGCCAGCAGTGAAAGGACAGCCGGGCCCTACGAGCAGTACTTC
-,-,TRBJ2-7,TRBV21-1,CASWQGTHEQYF,TGTGCCAGCTGGCAGGGAACTCACGAGCAGTACTTC
few,-,TRBJ2-3,TRBV6-6,CASSIWEDTQYF,TGTGCCAGCAGTATTTGGGAAGATACGCAGTATTTT
few,TRBD2,TRBJ2-1,TRBV6-6,CASRSGTSGSGNEQFF,TGTGCCAGCAGGAGCGGGACTAGCGGGAGTGGGAATGAGCAGTTCTTC
-,-,TRBJ1-4,TRBV6-6,CASSYSGADEKLFF,TGTGCCAGCAGTTACTCGGGAGCCGATGAAAAACTGTTTTTT
-,-,TRBJ2-7,TRBV2,CASSLDGPPYEQYF,TGTGCCAGCAGCCTTGACGGCCCGCCCTACGAGCAGTACTTC
few,-,TRBJ1-2,TRBV2,CASSEESNYGYTF,TGTGCCAGCAGTGAAGAGAGTAACTATGGCTACACCTTC
medium-sized,TRBD2,TRBJ2-5,TRBV19,CASSRTSGSMETQYF,TGTGCCAGTAGTCGGACTAGCGGGAGTATGGAGACCCAGTACTTC
large,-,TRBJ2-7,TRBV5-1,CASSPWGRALSSYEQYF,TGCGCCAGCAGCCCCTGGGGGCGGGCCTTAAGTAGCTACGAGCAGTACTTC
-,TRBD1,TRBJ2-2,TRBV6-5,CASRRTGKNTGELFF,TGTGCCAGCAGGCGGACAGGGAAAAACACCGGGGAGCTGTTTTTT
-,-,TRBJ2-1,TRBV9,CASSLRYRNEQFF,TGTGCCAGCAGCTTACGGTACCGCAATGAGCAGTTCTTC
few,-,TRBJ2-7,TRBV6-5,CASSYGTGGIYEQYF,TGTGCCAGCAGTTACGGGACCGGGGGAATCTACGAGCAGTACTTC
few,TRBD1,TRBJ2-7,TRBV5-1,CASSWLTGGDEQYF,TGCGCCAGCAGCTGGTTGACAGGGGGCGACGAGCAGTACTTC